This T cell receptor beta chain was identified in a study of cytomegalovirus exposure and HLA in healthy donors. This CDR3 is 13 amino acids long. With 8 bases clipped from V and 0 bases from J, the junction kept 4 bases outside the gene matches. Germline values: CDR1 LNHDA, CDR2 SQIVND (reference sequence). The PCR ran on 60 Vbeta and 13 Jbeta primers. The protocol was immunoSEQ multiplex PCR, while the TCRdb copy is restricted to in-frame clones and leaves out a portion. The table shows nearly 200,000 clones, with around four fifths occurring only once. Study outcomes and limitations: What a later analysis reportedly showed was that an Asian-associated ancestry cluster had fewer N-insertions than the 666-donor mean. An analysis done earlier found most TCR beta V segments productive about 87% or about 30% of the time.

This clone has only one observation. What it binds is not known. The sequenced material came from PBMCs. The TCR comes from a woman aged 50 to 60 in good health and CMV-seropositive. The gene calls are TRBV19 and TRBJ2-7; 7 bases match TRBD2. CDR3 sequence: CASSGGSSYEQYF. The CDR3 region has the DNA TGTGCCAGTTCTGGCGGGAGCTCCTACGAGCAGTACTTC.